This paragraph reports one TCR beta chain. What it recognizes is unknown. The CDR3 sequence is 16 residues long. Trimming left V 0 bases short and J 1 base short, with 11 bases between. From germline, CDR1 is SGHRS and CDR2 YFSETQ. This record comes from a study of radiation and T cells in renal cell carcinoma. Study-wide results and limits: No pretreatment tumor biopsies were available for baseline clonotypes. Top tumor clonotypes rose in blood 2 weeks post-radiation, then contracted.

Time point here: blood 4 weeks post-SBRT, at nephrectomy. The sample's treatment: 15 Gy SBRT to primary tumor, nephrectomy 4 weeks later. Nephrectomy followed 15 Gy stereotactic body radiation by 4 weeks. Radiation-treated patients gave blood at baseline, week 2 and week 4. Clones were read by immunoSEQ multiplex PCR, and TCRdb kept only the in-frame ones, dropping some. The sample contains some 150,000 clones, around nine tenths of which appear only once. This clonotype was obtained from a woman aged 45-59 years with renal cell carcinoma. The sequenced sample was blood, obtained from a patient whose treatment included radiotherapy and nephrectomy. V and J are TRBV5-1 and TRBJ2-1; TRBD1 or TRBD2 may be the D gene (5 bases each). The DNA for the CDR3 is TGCGCCAGCAGCTTGGGGGGGAGTGCATCCTACAATGAGCAGTTCTTC. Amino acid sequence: CASSLGGSASYNEQFF.